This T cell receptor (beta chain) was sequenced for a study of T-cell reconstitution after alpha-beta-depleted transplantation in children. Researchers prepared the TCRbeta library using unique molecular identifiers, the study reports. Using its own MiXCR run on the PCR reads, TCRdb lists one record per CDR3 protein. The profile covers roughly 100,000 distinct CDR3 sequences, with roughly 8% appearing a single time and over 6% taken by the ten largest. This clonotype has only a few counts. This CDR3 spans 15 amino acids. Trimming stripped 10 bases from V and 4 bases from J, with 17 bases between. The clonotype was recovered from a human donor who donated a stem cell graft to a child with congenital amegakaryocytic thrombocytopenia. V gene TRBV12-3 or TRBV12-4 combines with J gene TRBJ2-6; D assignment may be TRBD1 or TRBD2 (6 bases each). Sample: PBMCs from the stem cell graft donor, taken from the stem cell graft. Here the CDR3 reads CATPRGRAGANVLTF. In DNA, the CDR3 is TGTGCCACCCCACGGGGGCGGGCCGGGGCCAACGTCCTGACTTTC.